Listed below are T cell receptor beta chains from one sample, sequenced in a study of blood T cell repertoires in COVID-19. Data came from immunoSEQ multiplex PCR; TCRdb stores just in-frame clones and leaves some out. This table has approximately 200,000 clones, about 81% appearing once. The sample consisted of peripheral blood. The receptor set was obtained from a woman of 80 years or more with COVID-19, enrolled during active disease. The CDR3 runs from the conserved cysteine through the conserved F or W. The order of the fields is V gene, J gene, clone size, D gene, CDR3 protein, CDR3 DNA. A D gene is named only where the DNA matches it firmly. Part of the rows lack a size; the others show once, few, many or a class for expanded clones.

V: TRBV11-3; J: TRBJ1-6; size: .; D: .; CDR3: CASSSRTVDNSPLHF; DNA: TGTGCCAGCAGCTCAAGGACAGTAGATAATTCACCCCTCCACTTT
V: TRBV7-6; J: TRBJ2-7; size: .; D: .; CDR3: CASSRGAVAEQYF; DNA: TGTGCCAGCAGCCGAGGTGCCGTAGCCGAGCAGTACTTC
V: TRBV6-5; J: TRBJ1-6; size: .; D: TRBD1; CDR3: CASSYSGQGGNSPLHF; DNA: TGTGCCAGCAGTTACTCGGGACAGGGGGGAAATTCACCCCTCCACTTT
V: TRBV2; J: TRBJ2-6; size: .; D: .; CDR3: CATDLHRTGANVLTF; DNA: TGTGCCACCGACCTACACAGAACTGGGGCCAACGTCCTGACTTTC
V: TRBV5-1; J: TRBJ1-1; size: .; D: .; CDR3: CASSLSTLNTEAFF; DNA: TGCGCCAGCAGCCTAAGTACCTTGAACACTGAAGCTTTCTTT
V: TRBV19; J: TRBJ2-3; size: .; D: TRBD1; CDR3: CASSSQGALTDTQYF; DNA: TGTGCCAGTAGTAGTCAGGGGGCGTTGACAGATACGCAGTATTTT
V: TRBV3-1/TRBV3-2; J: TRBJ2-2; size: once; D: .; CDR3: CASRAGTLNTGELFF; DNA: TGTGCCAGCAGAGCCGGGACTTTGAACACCGGGGAGCTGTTTTTT
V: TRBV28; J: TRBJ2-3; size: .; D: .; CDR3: CASSFQGTDTQYF; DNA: TGTGCCAGCAGTTTTCAGGGCACAGATACGCAGTATTTT
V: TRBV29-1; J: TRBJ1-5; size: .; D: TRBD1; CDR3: CSGSTGAGQPQHF; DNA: TGCAGCGGATCGACAGGGGCAGGCCAGCCCCAGCATTTT
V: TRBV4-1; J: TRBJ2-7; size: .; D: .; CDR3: CASSQELSGLTYEQYF; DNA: TGCGCCAGCAGCCAAGAGCTGTCAGGATTGACCTACGAGCAGTACTTC
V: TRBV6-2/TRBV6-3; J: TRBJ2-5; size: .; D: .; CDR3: CASSYSRDNVGTQYF; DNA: TGTGCCAGCAGTTACAGCAGGGACAACGTTGGGACCCAGTACTTC
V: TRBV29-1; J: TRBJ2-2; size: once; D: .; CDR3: CSVGHTNTGELFF; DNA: TGCAGCGTTGGACACACGAACACCGGGGAGCTGTTTTTT
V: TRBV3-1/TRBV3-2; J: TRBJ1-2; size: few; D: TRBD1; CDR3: CASSWTGAAYGYTF; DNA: TGTGCCAGCAGCTGGACAGGGGCGGCCTATGGCTACACCTTC
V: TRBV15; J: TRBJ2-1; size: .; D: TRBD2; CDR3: CATSRDRAGVEQFF; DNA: TGTGCCACCAGCAGAGATCGAGCGGGAGTGGAGCAGTTCTTC
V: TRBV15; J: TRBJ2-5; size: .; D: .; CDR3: CATSRSRTPETQYF; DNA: TGTGCCACCAGCAGATCACGGACACCAGAGACCCAGTACTTC
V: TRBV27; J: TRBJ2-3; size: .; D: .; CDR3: CASSSVTDTQYF; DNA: TGTGCCAGCAGTTCCGTCACAGATACGCAGTATTTT
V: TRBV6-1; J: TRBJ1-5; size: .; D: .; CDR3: CASSETGRSQPQHF; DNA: TGTGCCAGCAGTGAAACTGGAAGGAGCCAGCCCCAGCATTTT
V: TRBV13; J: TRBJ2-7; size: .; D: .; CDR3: CASSLEQVGEQYF; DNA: TGTGCCAGCAGCTTAGAACAGGTCGGCGAGCAGTACTTC